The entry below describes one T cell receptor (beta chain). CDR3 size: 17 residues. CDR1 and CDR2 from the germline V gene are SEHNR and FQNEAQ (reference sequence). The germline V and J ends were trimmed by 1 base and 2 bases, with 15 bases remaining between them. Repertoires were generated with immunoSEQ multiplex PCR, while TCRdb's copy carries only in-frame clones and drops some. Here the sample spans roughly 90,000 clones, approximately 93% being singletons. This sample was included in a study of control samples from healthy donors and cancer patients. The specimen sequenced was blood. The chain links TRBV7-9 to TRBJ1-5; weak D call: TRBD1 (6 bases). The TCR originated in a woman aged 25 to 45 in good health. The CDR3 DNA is TGTGCCAGCAGCTTAGGGGGGACCGGGGGCGGCAATCAGCCCCAGCATTTT. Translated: CASSLGGTGGGNQPQHF.